A single sample is the source of the 21 T cell receptor beta chains below, sequenced in a study of blood T cell repertoires in COVID-19. Some clones are missing from TCRdb's copy, which holds only in-frame ones; the method was immunoSEQ multiplex PCR. This table holds more than 50,000 clones, more than 60% found once. What was sequenced was peripheral blood. These receptors all stem from a woman aged 70-85 years with acute or convalescent COVID-19.

The rearrangement uses TRBV2 and TRBJ2-7; 11 nucleotides align to TRBD1. V shed 6 bases and J 0 bases; nucleotides not matched to a gene: 4. Looked up from germline, CDR1 is SNHLY and CDR2 is FYNNEI. The CDR3 runs to 15 residues. The CDR3, as DNA: TGTGCCAGCAGGAGGGACAGGGGGAGCTCCTACGAGCAGTACTTC. It is translated as CASRRDRGSSYEQYF. The complete variable domain, with remaining parts taken from reference TRBV2 and TRBJ2-7, reads EPEVTQTPSHQVTQMGQEVILRCVPISNHLYFYWYRQILGQKVEFLVSFYNNEISEKSEIFDDQFSVERPDGSNFTLKIRSTKLEDSAMYFCASRRDRGSSYEQYFGPGTRLTVT.

This clone has only a few counts. This chain joins TRBV4-1 and TRBJ1-3; TRBD1 might be the D (6 bases). V lost 0 bases, J lost 0 bases, and 12 bases lay in between. The CDR3 spans 17 residues. Germline CDR1 and CDR2: MGHRA and YSYEKL. The CDR3 region is CASSQDPRQASGNTIYF. The CDR3, as DNA: TGCGCCAGCAGCCAAGATCCTCGACAGGCCTCTGGAAACACCATATATTTT.

The J gene is TRBJ2-1, the V gene TRBV15, with 10 bases lining up with TRBD1. V lost 1 base, J lost 7 bases, and 10 bases stayed unmatched. The CDR3 runs to 17 residues. Germline CDR1 reads LNHNV; CDR2 reads YYDKDF (reference sequence). CDR3 sequence: CATSRAFGTGVVNEQFF. The CDR3 nucleotides read TGTGCCACCAGCAGAGCCTTCGGGACAGGGGTCGTAAATGAGCAGTTCTTC.

V usage is TRBV9 and J usage is TRBJ2-2, with D possibly being TRBD1 (5 bases). Germline V lookup: CDR1 SGDLS, CDR2 YYNGEE. The ends were cut back, 0 bases at V and 7 bases at J, with 10 bases in the middle. This CDR3 is built from 14 residues. The CDR3 is CASSVATGGGELFF. The CDR3 bases are TGTGCCAGCAGCGTAGCCACAGGCGGCGGGGAGCTGTTTTTT. Supplemented by reference TRBV9 and TRBJ2-2, the full variable domain reads DSGVTQTPKHLITATGQRVTLRCSPRSGDLSVYWYQQSLDQGLQFLIQYYNGEERAKGNILERFSAQQFPDLHSELNLSSLELGDSALYFCASSVATGGGELFFGEGSRLTVL.

This rearrangement joins TRBV14 to TRBJ2-6, with D perhaps matching TRBD2 (7 bases). CDR1 and CDR2 (germline): SGHDN, FVKESK. V was clipped by 3 bases and J by 0 bases, with 15 bases between them. The CDR3 length is 18 residues. The CDR3 nucleotides read TGTGCCAGCAGCCAGGGGGGGGCCCACCTCTCTGGGGCCAACGTCCTGACTTTC. It specifies CASSQGGAHLSGANVLTF.

The CDR3 spells CASSHGAGSEQFF. DNA of the CDR3: TGTGCCAGCAGCCATGGGGCGGGGAGTGAGCAGTTCTTC. V usage is TRBV3-1 (or the pseudogene TRBV3-2) and J usage is TRBJ2-1, with a weak D call TRBD2 (6 bases). This CDR3 is built from 13 residues. The germline gives CDR1 LGHDT, CDR2 YNNKEL (reference sequence). V was cut by 3 bases and J by 9 bases, with 12 bases left in between.

The chain employs TRBV9 and TRBJ2-3; D may be TRBD1 (5 bases). V dropped 4 bases and J dropped 0 bases, with 15 bases sitting between them. The CDR3 spans 16 residues. Germline-derived CDR1 and CDR2 are SGDLS and YYNGEE. CDR3 loop: CASSLYDSSSTDTQYF. Here the CDR3 DNA reads TGTGCCAGCAGCCTATATGACAGTTCTAGCACAGATACGCAGTATTTT.

The rearrangement links TRBV7-9 to TRBJ2-7; TRBD1 aligns across 8 bases. The CDR3 loop spans 15 amino acids. Trimming took 4 bases from V and 1 from J; bases not matched to a gene: 6. Germline CDR1 reads SEHNR; CDR2 reads FQNEAQ (reference sequence). This chain's CDR3 is CASSSWDRKSYEQYF. In nucleotides, the CDR3 is TGTGCCAGCAGCTCATGGGACAGGAAATCCTACGAGCAGTACTTC.

As for this clone: Relative to the germline gene, one junction end is altered; a read error may explain this. V usage is TRBV25-1 and J usage is TRBJ1-1; TRBD1 matches 7 bases. The germline V gene encodes CDR1 MGHDK and CDR2 SYGVNS. This CDR3 region has 16 residues. The CDR3 nucleotides are TGTGCCAGCAGTGAATACGGTAAGGGGGCGAACGCTGAAGCTTTCTTT. Residues: CASSEYGKGANAEAFF.

V and J are TRBV18 and TRBJ2-1, with 11 bases aligning to TRBD1. The CDR3 has 16 amino acids. Germline V gene data show CDR1 as KGHSH and CDR2 as LQKENI. V was clipped by 0 bases and J by 8 bases; unmatched bases: 6. CDR3 in DNA: TGTGCCAGCTCACCACCTAGGACAGGGGGCGGGGATGAGCAGTTCTTC. The encoded protein is CASSPPRTGGGDEQFF.

The chain employs TRBV4-1 and TRBJ1-2; no clear D gene. The CDR3 is 13 residues long. The germline V and J ends were trimmed by 3 bases and 1 base, with 6 bases remaining between them. Germline loops: CDR1 MGHRA, CDR2 YSYEKL. Written as DNA, the CDR3 is TGCGCCAGCAGCCATCGTAATAACTATGGCTACACCTTC. Translating gives CASSHRNNYGYTF.

The chain links TRBV7-9 to TRBJ1-5; D may be TRBD1 (6 bases). The length of the CDR3 is 16 residues. V was trimmed by 1 base and J by 1 base, leaving 11 bases between them. The germline gives CDR1 SEHNR, CDR2 FQNEAQ (reference sequence). The CDR3 bases are TGTGCCAGCAGCTTAGGGGTAGGACAGAGCAATCAGCCCCAGCATTTT. Translated, it gives CASSLGVGQSNQPQHF.

The gene calls are TRBV11-2 and TRBJ2-3; weak D call: TRBD2 (6 bases). From germline, CDR1 is SGHAT and CDR2 FQNNGV. The CDR3 spans 16 residues. V lost 3 bases and J 2 bases, leaving 15 bases between the germline ends. The CDR3 region has the DNA TGTGCCAGCAGCTTTCAGAGCGGGTCTTACACAGATACGCAGTATTTT. Translated, it gives CASSFQSGSYTDTQYF.

The gene calls are TRBV2 and TRBJ2-7; possibly TRBD2 for D (5 bases). Germline CDR1 SNHLY, CDR2 FYNNEI. The V end was cut by 6 bases, the J end by 2 bases, with 17 bases between. The CDR3 consists of 15 residues. The CDR3 region has the DNA TGTGCCAGCAGGGTGGAGCGGACCGGACCCTACGAGCAGTACTTC. Amino acids: CASRVERTGPYEQYF.

The chain combines TRBV5-1 with TRBJ2-3, with 7 positions matching TRBD2. Per germline, CDR1 SGHRS and CDR2 YFSETQ. The CDR3 loop spans 14 amino acids. J gave up 2 bases and V 4 bases, and 4 bases lay outside the gene matches. CDR3 protein: CASSLGGFTDTQYF. DNA for the CDR3: TGCGCCAGCAGCCTCGGGGGGTTCACAGATACGCAGTATTTT.

Points on this clone: The sample carries other DNA sequences with the same CDR3. The chain uses TRBV6-5 and TRBJ1-6, with D possibly matching TRBD1 (6 bases). The CDR3 runs to 15 residues. V was shortened by 0 bases and J by 7 bases, with 10 bases between the two germline ends. Germline V lookup: CDR1 MNHEY, CDR2 SVGAGI. Written as DNA, the CDR3 is TGTGCCAGCAGTTACTCGATACAGGGCAATTCACCCCTCCACTTT. It yields the protein CASSYSIQGNSPLHF.

This clone was recorded a few times. The CDR3 DNA follows: TGTGCGATTAAGAGACAGGGGAACTATGGCTACACCTTC. Translated: CAIKRQGNYGYTF. This chain uses TRBV2 with TRBJ1-2, with TRBD1 identical over 8 bases. The CDR3 is 13 residues long. The V gene's germline CDR1 is SNHLY and CDR2 FYNNEI.

The V call is TRBV3-1 (or the pseudogene TRBV3-2), the J call TRBJ2-4, with TRBD2 matching 7 bases. Germline loops: CDR1 LGHDT, CDR2 YNNKEL (reference sequence). The CDR3 contains 18 residues. Trimming removed 0 bases from V and 1 base from J; junction bases left unmatched: 9. The CDR3 coding sequence is TGTGCCAGCAGCCAAGAGATCGGTCGGGGGGTGGCCAAAAACATTCAGTACTTC. Protein product: CASSQEIGRGVAKNIQYF.

V is TRBV29-1 and J is TRBJ2-1; D is perhaps TRBD2 (5 bases). The V gene's germline CDR1 is SQVTM and CDR2 ANQGSEA. The V end was cut by 8 bases, the J end by 4 bases, with 9 bases between. The CDR3 consists of 11 residues. The CDR3 sequence is CSSREYNEQFF. CDR3 in DNA: TGCAGCTCGAGGGAATACAATGAGCAGTTCTTC.

V usage is TRBV24-1 and J usage is TRBJ1-1; 7 bases line up with TRBD1. The germline CDR1 and CDR2 sequences are KGHDR and SFDVKD. Losses at the gene ends were 5 bases for V and 3 bases for J; bases not matched to a gene: 2. This CDR3 comprises 13 residues. The CDR3 region has the DNA TGTGCCACCAGTGGGGACAGCGACACTGAAGCTTTCTTT. This translates into CATSGDSDTEAFF.

A few counts support this clone. The CDR3 here is CASSLGGQGGYGYTF. The CDR3 coding sequence is TGTGCCAGCAGCTTAGGTGGACAGGGGGGTTATGGCTACACCTTC. The V and J genes are TRBV7-2 and TRBJ1-2; 10 bases are shared with TRBD1. The CDR3 length is 15 residues. V was pared by 1 base and J by 5 bases, with 4 bases of the junction left unmatched. Germline V lookup: CDR1 SGHTA, CDR2 FQGNSA.